These 23 T cell receptor beta chains were sequenced from one sample in a study of blood T cells in healthy people across ages. Together with a sample-barcoded 5' primer, a J-beta primer mix was included in a second PCR lasting about 7 to 11 cycles. In TCRdb, the 5' RACE reads were re-called with MiXCR into one record per CDR3 protein. The sample has about 1,400,000 distinct CDR3 sequences, approximately 59% seen once. Sequencing was performed on blood. The receptor set was obtained from a man younger than 30 in good health.

V gene TRBV4-1 combines with J gene TRBJ2-7; D is unresolved. The CDR3 extends over 15 amino acids. The germline V and J ends were trimmed by 4 bases and 1 base, with 14 bases remaining between them. From germline, CDR1 is MGHRA and CDR2 YSYEKL. In nucleotides, the CDR3 is TGCGCCAGCAGCCCAGGCATAGGGTTATCCTACGAGCAGTACTTC. Translation: CASSPGIGLSYEQYF.

This clonotype came up a few times. The chain combines TRBV6-6 with TRBJ2-4; D might be TRBD1 (5 bases). The CDR3 length is 16 residues. Per the germline V gene, CDR1 is MNHNY and CDR2 is SVGAGI (reference sequence). The germline V and J ends were trimmed by 1 base and 0 bases, with 10 bases remaining between them. The CDR3 sequence: CASSYLDTLAKNIQYF. The CDR3 DNA reads as TGTGCCAGCAGTTACTTGGACACCTTAGCCAAAAACATTCAGTACTTC.

In this sample, this clonotype turned up a few times. This chain links TRBV2 with TRBJ2-7; D gene ambiguous. The CDR3 consists of 16 residues. Germline CDR1 and CDR2: SNHLY and FYNNEI. V was shortened by 1 base and J by 0 bases, with 13 bases between the two germline ends. DNA for the CDR3: TGTGCCAGCAGTGAAGGCGGCTTCCCTTCCTCCTACGAGCAGTACTTC. Translated: CASSEGGFPSSYEQYF.

The gene calls are TRBV4-3 and TRBJ2-7; TRBD2 agrees at 11 bases. The length of the CDR3 is 16 residues. The V gene end was trimmed by 3 bases and the J gene end by 2 bases; junction bases not matched to a gene: 6. CDR1 is LGHNA, CDR2 YSLEER, per germline. The CDR3 coding sequence is TGCGCCAGCAGCCAGGATAGCGGGGGGGCCGCCTACGAGCAGTACTTC. Translating it yields CASSQDSGGAAYEQYF.

This clonotype has only one observation. J is TRBJ2-3 and V is TRBV2; no firm D call. CDR3 size: 12 residues. The germline V gene has CDR1 SNHLY and CDR2 FYNNEI. The V gene lost 4 bases and the J gene lost 6 bases, with 8 bases spanning the gap. CDR3 region: CASSADTDTQYF. Written as DNA, the CDR3 is TGTGCCAGCAGTGCCGACACGGATACGCAGTATTTT.

This chain connects TRBV27 to TRBJ2-5, with D perhaps matching TRBD2 (5 bases). This CDR3 has 15 amino acids. Germline values: CDR1 MNHEY, CDR2 SMNVEV (reference sequence). Trimming removed 0 bases at V and 5 bases at J, with 13 bases between. CDR3: CASSLSRTFGETQYF. The CDR3, as DNA: TGTGCCAGCAGTTTATCACGGACTTTTGGGGAGACCCAGTACTTC.

In this sample, this clonotype turned up once. The V and J genes are TRBV6-1 and TRBJ1-5; D unresolved. Trimming removed 1 base at V and 6 bases at J, with 16 bases between. The CDR3 covers 16 residues. Germline V gives CDR1 MNHNS, CDR2 SASEGT. The DNA for the CDR3 is TGTGCCAGCAGTGAAGAATTCGCCCATCAAGTTCAGCCCCAGCATTTT. Translated, it gives CASSEEFAHQVQPQHF.

The rearrangement links TRBV4-1 to TRBJ1-2; a weak D match, TRBD1 (6 bases). Trimming shortened V by 5 bases and J by 0 bases, and 13 bases separated the two germline ends. CDR1 MGHRA and CDR2 YSYEKL come from the germline V gene. The CDR3 sequence is 15 residues long. The CDR3 coding sequence is TGCGCCAGCAGCTTTGAGACAGGTACTAACTATGGCTACACCTTC. Its translation: CASSFETGTNYGYTF.

The V gene is TRBV14, the J gene TRBJ2-1, with D possibly TRBD2 on 6 matching bases. The J call may be wrong; the DNA end is better matched by TRBJ2-7. The CDR3 is made up of 14 amino acids. From germline, CDR1 is SGHDN and CDR2 FVKESK. The CDR3 loop is CASSQTLAVNEQYF. Written as DNA, the CDR3 is TGTGCCAGCAGCCAGACCTTAGCGGTCAATGAGCAGTACTTC.

In regard to this clonotype: It may be a read error: a sequence one base away is much more abundant. The chain combines TRBV6-1 with TRBJ1-2, with 7 positions matching TRBD1. V lost 5 bases and J lost 0; bases outside the gene matches: 3. CDR3 length: 14 residues. Germline loops: CDR1 MNHNS, CDR2 SASEGT. The CDR3 nucleotides read TGTGCCAGCAGTCAAAGGGGGCCTAACTATGGCTACACCTTC. Residues: CASSQRGPNYGYTF.

Comment on this clonotype: The conserved closing phenylalanine or tryptophan is absent in this CDR3, likely reflecting a read error. In nucleotides, the CDR3 is TGCAGCGTTGCTAAACAGTATAGCTCCTACGAGCAGTACTAC. It is translated as CSVAKQYSSYEQYY. This chain joins TRBV29-1 and TRBJ2-7; D not certain. Trimming took off 4 bases at V and 0 bases at J, with 13 bases between the two ends. The CDR3 runs 14 residues. Germline assignment: CDR1 SQVTM and CDR2 ANQGSEA.

V is TRBV2 and J is TRBJ2-3; D possibly corresponds to TRBD1 (6 bases). The CDR3 has 15 residues. CDR1 and CDR2 from the germline V gene are SNHLY and FYNNEI. V was trimmed by 0 bases and J by 3 bases, leaving 10 bases between them. The CDR3 loop reads CASSEALQGTDTQYF. The DNA of the CDR3 is TGTGCCAGCAGTGAAGCGCTTCAGGGGACAGATACGCAGTATTTT.

The chain recombines TRBV25-1 with TRBJ2-7; TRBD1 agrees at 7 bases. The V segment lost 1 base and the J segment 1 base; nucleotides outside the gene matches: 1. The CDR3 length is 14 residues. Germline loops: CDR1 MGHDK, CDR2 SYGVNS. CDR3 sequence reads: CASSELGQSYEQYF. CDR3 bases: TGTGCCAGCAGTGAATTGGGACAGTCCTACGAGCAGTACTTC.

This clonotype was detected only a few times. The chain couples TRBV20-1 to TRBJ2-1, with D perhaps given as TRBD1 or TRBD2 (5 bases each). The CDR3 is 15 amino acids. The germline V and J ends were trimmed by 5 bases and 3 bases, with 17 bases remaining between them. Germline V gives CDR1 DFQATT, CDR2 SNEGSKA (reference sequence). The CDR3 reads CSARPGRGHYNEQFF. The CDR3 DNA sequence: TGCAGTGCTCGACCGGGACGGGGCCACTACAATGAGCAGTTCTTC.

This sequence joins TRBV2 and TRBJ2-7; 8 bases are a match to TRBD2. The CDR3 extends over 14 amino acids. Germline lookup yields CDR1 SNHLY and CDR2 FYNNEI. The junction had 9 bases not matched to a gene; V was cut back by 8 bases and J by 3 bases. The chain's CDR3 is CASESGTSDYEQYF. CDR3 nucleotide sequence: TGTGCCAGCGAAAGCGGGACTAGTGACTACGAGCAGTACTTC.

The chain is built from TRBV6-4 and TRBJ1-1, with 8 nucleotides matching TRBD1. The germline V gene encodes CDR1 MRHNA and CDR2 SNTAGT. This CDR3 is 14 amino acids long. J gave up 5 bases and V 3 bases, and 5 bases lay outside the gene matches. CDR3 sequence: CASSEGTGQTEAFF. CDR3 coding DNA: TGTGCCAGCAGTGAGGGGACAGGTCAGACTGAAGCTTTCTTT.

This chain links TRBV9 with TRBJ2-4, with D perhaps TRBD2 (5 bases). The DNA end lines up better with TRBJ2-7; the J call may be wrong. Germline V gene lookup returns CDR1 SGDLS and CDR2 YYNGEE. The CDR3 has 14 amino acids. The CDR3 nucleotides are TGTGCCAGCAGCGTCGGACTGGGAGTGGACGAGCAGTACTTC. It encodes CASSVGLGVDEQYF.

V gene TRBV27 combines with J gene TRBJ1-2, with a weak D call TRBD1 (6 bases). Germline CDR1 reads MNHEY; CDR2 reads SMNVEV (reference sequence). This CDR3 region has 13 residues. V was pared by 6 bases and J by 6 bases, with 14 bases between. The CDR3 nucleotides are TGTGCCAGCAGAGAACTCCCAGGGGATGGCTACACCTTC. Protein: CASRELPGDGYTF.

V and J are TRBV20-1 and TRBJ2-7; D is tentatively TRBD1 or TRBD2 (5 bases each). The CDR3 runs to 15 residues. V was cut by 0 bases and J by 2 bases, with 14 bases left in between. CDR1 and CDR2 from the germline V gene are DFQATT and SNEGSKA (reference sequence). The CDR3 DNA follows: TGCAGTGCTAGAGATGTGTCGGGACCCACCTACGAGCAGTACTTC. Amino acid sequence: CSARDVSGPTYEQYF.

This chain joins TRBV19 and TRBJ2-1, with D hard to call. V gave up 3 bases and J gave up 3 bases, with 9 bases separating them. The CDR3 is made up of 14 amino acids. Germline V gene lookup returns CDR1 LNHDA and CDR2 SQIVND (reference sequence). CDR3 sequence: CASSMAAFYNEQFF. DNA of the CDR3: TGTGCCAGTAGTATGGCGGCCTTCTACAATGAGCAGTTCTTC. Together with reference TRBV19 and TRBJ2-1, the CDR3 gives the full variable domain: DGGITQSPKYLFRKEGQNVTLSCEQNLNHDAMYWYRQDPGQGLRLIYYSQIVNDFQKGDIAEGYSVSREKKESFPLTVTSAQKNPTAFYLCASSMAAFYNEQFFGPGTRLTVL.

The CDR3 DNA follows: TGTGCCAGCAGCCAACGACGACGCACAGATACGCAGTATTTT. This sequence encodes CASSQRRRTDTQYF. V gene TRBV3-1 combines with J gene TRBJ2-3; D unclear. Germline CDR1 and CDR2: LGHDT and YNNKEL (reference sequence). Trimming took off 2 bases at V and 1 base at J, with 7 bases between the two ends. CDR3 length: 14 amino acids.

The rearrangement joins TRBV27 to TRBJ1-1; D gene ambiguous. The V end lost 5 bases, the J end lost 4 bases, and 11 bases lay between the germline ends. Germline V gene data show CDR1 as MNHEY and CDR2 as SMNVEV (reference sequence). CDR3 length: 13 amino acids. The CDR3 bases are TGTGCCAGCAGTGTACAGATTGGCACTGAAGCTTTCTTT. Its translation is CASSVQIGTEAFF.

This clonotype has just one count. The gene calls are TRBV7-9 and TRBJ2-1; D might be TRBD2 (5 bases). Germline CDR1 is SEHNR and CDR2 is FQNEAQ (reference sequence). The CDR3 has 15 amino acids. V lost 1 base, J lost 5 bases, and 12 bases lay in between. Here the CDR3 reads CASSLGVGVNNEQFF. The CDR3 bases are TGTGCCAGCAGCTTAGGTGTGGGAGTCAACAATGAGCAGTTCTTC.